The clone carrying this TCR beta chain is a singleton in its sample. Its antigen is undetermined. The germline CDR1 and CDR2 sequences are SGHDT and YYEEEE. The ends lost 2 bases at V and 4 bases at J; junction bases unmatched: 12. The CDR3 loop spans 17 amino acids. Primers for the PCR totalled 60 Vbeta and 13 Jbeta. TCRdb keeps only in-frame clones here, not all; method: immunoSEQ multiplex PCR. The sample lists a few hundred thousand clones, approximately 70% occurring once. The record originates from a study of cytomegalovirus exposure and HLA in healthy donors. Overall study results and limits: Presence/absence results assume similar sequencing depth per donor, which may not hold. Among donors in an Asian-associated ancestry cluster, a later analysis reportedly found fewer N-insertions than the roughly 700-donor mean.

Sequencing was carried out using PBMCs. The chain couples TRBV5-6 to TRBJ1-3, with TRBD1 matching over 7 bases. The source is a woman in her thirties in good health and CMV-seronegative. DNA of the CDR3: TGTGCCAGCAGCTTCACGACAGGGAATCTTATCGGAAACACCATATATTTT. Translating it yields CASSFTTGNLIGNTIYF.